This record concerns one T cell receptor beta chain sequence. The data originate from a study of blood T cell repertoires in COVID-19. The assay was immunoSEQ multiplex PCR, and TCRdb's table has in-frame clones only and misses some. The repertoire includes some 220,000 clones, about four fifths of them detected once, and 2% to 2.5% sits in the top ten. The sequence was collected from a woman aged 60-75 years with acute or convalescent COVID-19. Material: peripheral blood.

The CDR3: CASSPGTGLNEQYF. The CDR3 coding sequence is TGTGCCAGTAGTCCCGGGACAGGGTTGAACGAGCAGTACTTC. The chain links TRBV19 to TRBJ2-7, with 9 nucleotides matching TRBD1. V lost 5 bases and J lost 5; bases outside the gene matches: 7. Germline V gene sequence: CDR1 LNHDA, CDR2 SQIVND (reference sequence). The CDR3 is 14 amino acids.